The present T cell receptor beta chain was sequenced within a study of blood T cell repertoires in COVID-19. Study information: Samples came from the United States, Italy and Spain, spanning acute and convalescent COVID-19. The analysed material was cDNA or gDNA that came from T cells, B-cell-depleted T cells, or PBMCs.

V was clipped by 2 bases and J by 4 bases, with 11 bases between them. This CDR3 has 14 amino acids. Looked up from germline, CDR1 is MNHEY and CDR2 is SVGAGI. Original analysis: Reference gene primer amplification in the assay estimated nucleated cell counts. The table came from immunoSEQ multiplex PCR; TCRdb's copy has only in-frame clones and leaves some out. The V and J calls and clone size come from that table; D and trimming were worked out from the DNA. The sample includes 150,000 to 200,000 clones, 75% to 90% of them seen just once. This TCR came from a man between 70 and 80 years old with active or convalescent COVID-19. The rearrangement links TRBV6-5 to TRBJ1-1, with a weak D call TRBD1 (5 bases). Sequenced sample: peripheral blood. The CDR3 sequence: CASSYRGWVTEAFF. DNA of the CDR3: TGTGCCAGCAGTTACAGGGGTTGGGTCACTGAAGCTTTCTTT.